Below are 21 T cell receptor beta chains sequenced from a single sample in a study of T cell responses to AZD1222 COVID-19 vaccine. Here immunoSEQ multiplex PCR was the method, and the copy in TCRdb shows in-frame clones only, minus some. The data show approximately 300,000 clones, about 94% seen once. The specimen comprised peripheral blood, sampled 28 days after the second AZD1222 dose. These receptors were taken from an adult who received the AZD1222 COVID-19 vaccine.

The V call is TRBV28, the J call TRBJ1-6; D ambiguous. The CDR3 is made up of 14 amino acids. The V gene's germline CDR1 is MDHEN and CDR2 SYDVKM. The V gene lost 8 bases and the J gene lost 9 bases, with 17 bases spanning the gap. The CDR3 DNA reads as TGTGCCAGCCTCCGGTCACCGCGGGGTTCACCCCTCCACTTT. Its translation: CASLRSPRGSPLHF. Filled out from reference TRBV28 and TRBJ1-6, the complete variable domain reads DVKVTQSSRYLVKRTGEKVFLECVQDMDHENMFWYRQDPGLGLRLIYFSYDVKMKEKGDIPEGYSVSREKKERFSLILESASTNQTSMYLCASLRSPRGSPLHFGNGTRLTVT.

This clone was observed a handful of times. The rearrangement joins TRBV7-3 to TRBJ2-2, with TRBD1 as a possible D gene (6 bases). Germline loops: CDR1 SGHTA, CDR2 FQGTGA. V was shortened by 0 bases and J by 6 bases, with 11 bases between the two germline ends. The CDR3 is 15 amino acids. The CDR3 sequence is CASSLTRDTPGELFF. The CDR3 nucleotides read TGTGCCAGCAGCTTAACGAGGGACACCCCCGGGGAGCTGTTTTTT.

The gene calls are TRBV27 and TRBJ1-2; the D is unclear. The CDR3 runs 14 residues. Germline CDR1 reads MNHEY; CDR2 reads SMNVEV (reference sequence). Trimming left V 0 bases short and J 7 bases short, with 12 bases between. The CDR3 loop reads CASSLSTGSGGYTF. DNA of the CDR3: TGTGCCAGCAGTTTATCGACCGGTTCCGGTGGCTACACCTTC.

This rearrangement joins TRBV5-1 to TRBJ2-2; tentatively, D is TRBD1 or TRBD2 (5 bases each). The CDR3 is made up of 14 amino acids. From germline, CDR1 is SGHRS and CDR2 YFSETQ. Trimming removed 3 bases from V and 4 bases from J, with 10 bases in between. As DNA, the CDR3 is TGCGCCAGCAGCTGGGACCACCTCACCGGGGAGCTGTTTTTT. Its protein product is CASSWDHLTGELFF.

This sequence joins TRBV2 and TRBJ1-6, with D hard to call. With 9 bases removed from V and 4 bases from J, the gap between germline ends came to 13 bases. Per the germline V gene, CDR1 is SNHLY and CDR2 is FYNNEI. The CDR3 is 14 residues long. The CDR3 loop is CARSLSGYNSPLHF. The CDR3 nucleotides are TGTGCCAGGAGTCTAAGTGGGTATAATTCACCCCTCCACTTT.

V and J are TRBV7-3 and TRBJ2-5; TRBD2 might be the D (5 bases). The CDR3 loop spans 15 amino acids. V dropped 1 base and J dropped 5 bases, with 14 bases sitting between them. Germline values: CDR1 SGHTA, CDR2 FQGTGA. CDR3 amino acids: CASSLNTGVGETQYF. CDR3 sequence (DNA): TGTGCCAGCAGCTTAAATACCGGGGTGGGGGAGACCCAGTACTTC.

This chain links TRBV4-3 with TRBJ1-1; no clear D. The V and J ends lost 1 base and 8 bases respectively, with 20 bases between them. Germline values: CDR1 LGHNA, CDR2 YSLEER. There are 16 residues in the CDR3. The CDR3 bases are TGCGCCAGCAGCCAAGGCCGATCGTCCGGGAGGACCGAAGCTTTCTTT. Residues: CASSQGRSSGRTEAFF.

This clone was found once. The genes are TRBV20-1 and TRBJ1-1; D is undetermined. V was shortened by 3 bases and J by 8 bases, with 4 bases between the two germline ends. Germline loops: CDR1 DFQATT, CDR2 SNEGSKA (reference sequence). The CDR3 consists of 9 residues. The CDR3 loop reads CSASSEAFF. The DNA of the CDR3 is TGCAGTGCTAGCTCCGAAGCTTTCTTT.

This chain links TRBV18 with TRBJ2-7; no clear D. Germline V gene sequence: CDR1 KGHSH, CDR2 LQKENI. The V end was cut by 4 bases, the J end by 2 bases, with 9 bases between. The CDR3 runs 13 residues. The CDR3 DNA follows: TGTGCCAGCTCACGACACCCTACCTACGAGCAGTACTTC. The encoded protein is CASSRHPTYEQYF. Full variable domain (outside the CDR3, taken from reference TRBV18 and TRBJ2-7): NAGVMQNPRHLVRRRGQEARLRCSPMKGHSHVYWYRQLPEEGLKFMVYLQKENIIDESGMPKERFSAEFPKEGPSILRIQQVVRGDSAAYFCASSRHPTYEQYFGPGTRLTVT.

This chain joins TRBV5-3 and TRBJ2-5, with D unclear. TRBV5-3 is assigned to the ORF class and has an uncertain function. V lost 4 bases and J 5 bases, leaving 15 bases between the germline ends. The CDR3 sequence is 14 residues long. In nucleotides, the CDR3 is TGTGCCAGAAGCCAAGTCGGCAGCAAGGAGACCCAGTACTTC. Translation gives CARSQVGSKETQYF.

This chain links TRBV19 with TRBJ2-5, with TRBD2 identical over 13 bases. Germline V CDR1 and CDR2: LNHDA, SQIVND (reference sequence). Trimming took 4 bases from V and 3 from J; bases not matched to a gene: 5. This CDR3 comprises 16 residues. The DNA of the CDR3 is TGTGCCAGTAGTAAACGGACTAGCGGGAGCAAAGAGACCCAGTACTTC. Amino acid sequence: CASSKRTSGSKETQYF. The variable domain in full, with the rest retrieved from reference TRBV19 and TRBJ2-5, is DGGITQSPKYLFRKEGQNVTLSCEQNLNHDAMYWYRQDPGQGLRLIYYSQIVNDFQKGDIAEGYSVSREKKESFPLTVTSAQKNPTAFYLCASSKRTSGSKETQYFGPGTRLLVL.

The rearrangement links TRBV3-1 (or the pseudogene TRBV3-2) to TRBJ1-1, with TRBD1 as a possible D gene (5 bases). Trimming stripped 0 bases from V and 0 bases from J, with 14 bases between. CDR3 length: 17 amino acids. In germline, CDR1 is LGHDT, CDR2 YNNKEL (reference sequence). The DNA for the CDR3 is TGTGCCAGCAGCCAAGATCCTCCCCGGGGCCTGAACACTGAAGCTTTCTTT. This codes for CASSQDPPRGLNTEAFF.

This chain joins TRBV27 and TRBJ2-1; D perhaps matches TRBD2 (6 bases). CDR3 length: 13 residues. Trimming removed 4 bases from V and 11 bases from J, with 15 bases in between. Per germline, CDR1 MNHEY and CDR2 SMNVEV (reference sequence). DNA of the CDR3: TGTGCCAGCAGTTCCCCTCTTAGGACTAAGCAGTTCTTC. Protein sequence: CASSSPLRTKQFF.

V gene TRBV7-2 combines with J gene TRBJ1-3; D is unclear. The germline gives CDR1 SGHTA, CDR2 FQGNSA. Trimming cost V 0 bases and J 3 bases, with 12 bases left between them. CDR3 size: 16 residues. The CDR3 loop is CASSLAVGISGNTIYF. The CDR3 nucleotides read TGTGCCAGCAGCTTAGCGGTAGGGATAAGTGGAAACACCATATATTTT.

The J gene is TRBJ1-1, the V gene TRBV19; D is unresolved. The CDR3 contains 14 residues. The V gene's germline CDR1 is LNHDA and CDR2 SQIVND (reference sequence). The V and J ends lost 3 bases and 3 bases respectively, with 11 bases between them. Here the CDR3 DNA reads TGTGCCAGTAGTATTACCCGGCCGGACACTGAAGCTTTCTTT. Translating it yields CASSITRPDTEAFF.

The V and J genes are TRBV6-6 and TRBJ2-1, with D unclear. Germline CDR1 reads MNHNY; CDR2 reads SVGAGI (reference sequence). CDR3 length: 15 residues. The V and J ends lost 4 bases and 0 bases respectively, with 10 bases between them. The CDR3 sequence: CASSSFSPSYNEQFF. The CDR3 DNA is TGTGCCAGCAGTTCCTTCAGCCCCTCCTACAATGAGCAGTTCTTC.

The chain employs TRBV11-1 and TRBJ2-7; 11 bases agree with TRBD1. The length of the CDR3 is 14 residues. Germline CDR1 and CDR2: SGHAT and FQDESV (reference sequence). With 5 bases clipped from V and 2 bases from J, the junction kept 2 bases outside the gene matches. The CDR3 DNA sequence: TGTGCCAGCAGCCTGGGACAGGGGGCCTACGAGCAGTACTTC. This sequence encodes CASSLGQGAYEQYF.

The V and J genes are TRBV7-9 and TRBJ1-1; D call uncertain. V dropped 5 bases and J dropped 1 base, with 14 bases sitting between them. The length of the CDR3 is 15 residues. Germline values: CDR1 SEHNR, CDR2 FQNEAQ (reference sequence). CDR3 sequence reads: CASSPGLRGNTEAFF. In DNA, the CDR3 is TGTGCCAGCAGCCCGGGCCTGCGGGGGAACACTGAAGCTTTCTTT.

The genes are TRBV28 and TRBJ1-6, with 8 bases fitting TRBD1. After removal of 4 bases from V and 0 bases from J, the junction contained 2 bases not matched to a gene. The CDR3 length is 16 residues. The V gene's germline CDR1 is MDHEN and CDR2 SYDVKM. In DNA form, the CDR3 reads TGTGCCAGCAGTTCGGACAGGGCCTCCTATAATTCACCCCTCCACTTT. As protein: CASSSDRASYNSPLHF.

The CDR3 reads CASSTTSGGVNEQFF. The CDR3, as DNA: TGTGCCAGTAGTACAACTAGCGGGGGGGTAAATGAGCAGTTCTTC. The V call is TRBV19, the J call TRBJ2-1; 13 positions match TRBD2. V gave up 4 bases and J gave up 7 bases; unmatched junction bases: 4. Germline CDR1 reads LNHDA; CDR2 reads SQIVND (reference sequence). CDR3 length: 15 residues.

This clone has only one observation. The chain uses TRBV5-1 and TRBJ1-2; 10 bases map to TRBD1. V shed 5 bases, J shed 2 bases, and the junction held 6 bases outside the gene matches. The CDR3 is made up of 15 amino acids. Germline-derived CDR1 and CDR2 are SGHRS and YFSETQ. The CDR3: CASSFGQGVNYGYTF. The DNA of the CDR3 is TGCGCCAGCAGTTTTGGACAGGGGGTCAACTATGGCTACACCTTC. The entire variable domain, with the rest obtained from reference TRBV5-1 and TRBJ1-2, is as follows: KAGVTQTPRYLIKTRGQQVTLSCSPISGHRSVSWYQQTPGQGLQFLFEYFSETQRNKGNFPGRFSGRQFSNSRSEMNVSTLELGDSALYLCASSFGQGVNYGYTFGSGTRLTVV.